This T cell receptor beta chain was retrieved from a study of blood T cell repertoires in COVID-19. Study-level background: Recovered Cohort 3 donors showed two negative PCRs, clearance, or symptom resolution.

Assay used: immunoSEQ multiplex PCR; TCRdb lists only in-frame clones, some missing. Of under 150,000 clones detected, 84% appear once; the ten largest clones hold about 4%. Trimming left V 4 bases short and J 0 bases short, with 13 bases between. The length of the CDR3 is 15 residues. CDR1 is SGHDT, CDR2 YYEEEE, per germline. Sequencing was carried out using PBMCs or T cells enriched from blood (not recorded which). The chain couples TRBV5-6 to TRBJ1-1; a possible D gene is TRBD1 (6 bases). This TCR was recovered from a middle-aged man in a cohort exposed to, infected with or recovered from COVID-19 (not recorded which). Here the CDR3 reads CASSLTGKVNTEAFF. The CDR3 region has the DNA TGTGCCAGCAGCCTTACAGGGAAGGTGAACACTGAAGCTTTCTTT.